This T cell receptor beta chain was obtained from a study of PD-1 blockade in classical Hodgkin lymphoma. General study results and limits: Patients who responded completely had about the same baseline diversity as newly diagnosed patients.

Sample time point: cycle 4 day 1 (C4D1), after five to seven weeks of nivolumab. Relapse was seen in all patients after autologous stem cell transplantation, and brentuximab vedotin exposure was variable. CD8+ T cell isolation from thawed PBMCs was performed by magnetic negative selection. Some clones are missing from TCRdb's copy, which holds only in-frame ones; the method was immunoSEQ multiplex PCR. The sample lists 4,000 to 5,500 clones; about 61% were seen once. Details on this clone: The antigen remains unidentified.

The sequences come from CD8+ T cells from blood, collected before the fourth cycle of nivolumab. The TCR originated in a human donor with classical Hodgkin lymphoma.

The CDR3 coding sequence is TGTGCCAGCAGCCAAGTATCCTACGAGCAGTACTTC. Its protein is CASSQVSYEQYF. The chain joins TRBV14 to TRBJ2-7; D gene unclear. This CDR3 is built from 12 residues. The ends were cut back, 1 base at V and 1 base at J, with 2 bases in the middle. Germline V gene lookup returns CDR1 SGHDN and CDR2 FVKESK.